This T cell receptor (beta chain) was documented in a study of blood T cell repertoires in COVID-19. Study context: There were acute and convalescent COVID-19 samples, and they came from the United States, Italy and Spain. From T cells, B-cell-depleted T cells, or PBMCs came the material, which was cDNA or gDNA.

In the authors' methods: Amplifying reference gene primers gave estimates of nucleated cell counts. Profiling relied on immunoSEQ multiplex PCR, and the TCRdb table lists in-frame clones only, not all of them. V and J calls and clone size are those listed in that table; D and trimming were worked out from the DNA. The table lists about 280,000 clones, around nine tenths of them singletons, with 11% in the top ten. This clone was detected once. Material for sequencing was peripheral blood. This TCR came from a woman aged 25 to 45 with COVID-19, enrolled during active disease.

The CDR3 nucleotides are TGTGCCAGCACCCTGGACTCACAGGGGGAGACCCAGTACTTC. Translated, it gives CASTLDSQGETQYF. This sequence joins TRBV7-6 and TRBJ2-5; TRBD1 matches at 7 bases. Looked up from germline, CDR1 is SGHVS and CDR2 is FNYEAQ. The ends lost 7 bases at V and 5 bases at J; junction bases unmatched: 10. The CDR3 spans 14 residues.